This TCR beta chain came from a study of blood T cell repertoires in COVID-19. Study as a whole: Whether acute or convalescent, the COVID-19 samples came from the United States, Italy and Spain.

Profiled with immunoSEQ multiplex PCR; TCRdb holds only in-frame clones, not every one. The data hold a few hundred thousand clones, with 70% to 90% observed a single time. J lost 5 bases, V lost 3 bases, and 6 bases had no gene match. The CDR3 runs 15 residues. Germline lookup yields CDR1 LNHDA and CDR2 SQIVND (reference sequence). The V gene is TRBV19, the J gene TRBJ2-5, with 10 bases matching TRBD2. Source material: peripheral blood. The sequence came from a woman between 45 and 65 years old who had recovered from COVID-19. The CDR3 loop is CASSIRGTSEETQYF. The DNA for the CDR3 is TGTGCCAGTAGTATTAGAGGGACTAGCGAGGAGACCCAGTACTTC.